This T cell receptor (beta chain) was recorded in a study of blood T cell repertoires in COVID-19. Study overall: The United States, Italy and Spain provided the acute and convalescent COVID-19 samples. PBMCs, B-cell-depleted T cells, or T cells provided the cDNA or gDNA that made up the material.

The CDR3 runs to 14 residues. Germline V gene data show CDR1 as SQVTM and CDR2 as ANQGSEA. J gave up 5 bases and V 6 bases, and 12 bases lay outside the gene matches. This clone was recorded once. Per the original methods: Using reference gene primer amplification, nucleated cell counts were estimated. Some clones are missing from TCRdb's copy, which holds only in-frame ones; the method was immunoSEQ multiplex PCR. V and J calls and clone size are copied from that table; D and trimming were computed from the DNA. The profile shows nearly 350,000 clones, around nine tenths of them singletons. The TCR originated in a woman under 30 who had recovered from COVID-19. Input material: peripheral blood. This chain links TRBV29-1 with TRBJ2-5; the match to TRBD2 covers 7 bases. CDR3 DNA: TGCAGCGTCGTAGGTGGCGGGAGTTCGGAGACCCAGTACTTC. Translation gives CSVVGGGSSETQYF.